The clone carrying this TCR beta chain was recorded once. Its antigen is not identified. Germline CDR1 and CDR2: MNHEY and SVGAGI. This CDR3 has 15 residues. Trimming cost V 3 bases and J 1 base, with 13 bases left between them. The source of the sample is a study of T cell responses to AZD1222 COVID-19 vaccine. Study results and caveats: Mostly white British, mostly female donors; authors suggested clonal diversity may be underestimated. Dominant CD4 TCR responses targeted spike regions 160-218 and 743-854.

Sequencing was performed with immunoSEQ multiplex PCR; in TCRdb, only in-frame clones are kept and a portion is missing. The profile covers about 140,000 clones, with roughly nine tenths appearing a single time and approximately 1.6% taken by the ten largest. This material consisted of peripheral blood, taken 28 days after the second AZD1222 dose. The J gene is TRBJ2-7, the V gene TRBV6-5, with D tentatively TRBD1 (6 bases). This receptor was taken from an adult who received the AZD1222 COVID-19 vaccine. The CDR3 is CASSYGPGVSYEQYF. The DNA for the CDR3 is TGTGCCAGCAGTTATGGACCAGGGGTGTCCTACGAGCAGTACTTC.